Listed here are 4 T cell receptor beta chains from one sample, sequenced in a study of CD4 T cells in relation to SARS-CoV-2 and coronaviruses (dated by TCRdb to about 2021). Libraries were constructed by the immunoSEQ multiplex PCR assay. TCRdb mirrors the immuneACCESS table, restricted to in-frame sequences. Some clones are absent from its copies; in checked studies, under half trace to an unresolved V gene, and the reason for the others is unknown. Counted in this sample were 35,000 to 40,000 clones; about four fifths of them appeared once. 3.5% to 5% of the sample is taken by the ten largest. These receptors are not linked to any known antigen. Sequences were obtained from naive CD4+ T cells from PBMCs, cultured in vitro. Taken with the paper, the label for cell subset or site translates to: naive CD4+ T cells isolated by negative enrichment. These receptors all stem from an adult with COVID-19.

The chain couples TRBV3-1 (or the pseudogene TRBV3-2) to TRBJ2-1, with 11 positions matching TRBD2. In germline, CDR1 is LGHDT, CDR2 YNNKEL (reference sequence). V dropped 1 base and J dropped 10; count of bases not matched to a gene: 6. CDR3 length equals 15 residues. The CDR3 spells CASSQGLAGFREQFF. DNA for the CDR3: TGTGCCAGCAGCCAAGGACTAGCGGGATTTAGGGAGCAGTTCTTC.

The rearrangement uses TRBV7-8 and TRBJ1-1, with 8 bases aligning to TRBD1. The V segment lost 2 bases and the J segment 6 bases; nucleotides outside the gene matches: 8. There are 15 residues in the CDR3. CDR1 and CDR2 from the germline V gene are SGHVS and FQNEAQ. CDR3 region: CASSLSRTGLAEAFF. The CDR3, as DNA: TGTGCCAGCAGCTTATCTCGGACAGGGCTCGCTGAAGCTTTCTTT. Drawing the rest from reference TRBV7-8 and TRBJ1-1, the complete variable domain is GAGVSQSPRYKVAKRGQDVALRCDPISGHVSLFWYQQALGQGPEFLTYFQNEAQLDKSGLPSDRFFAERPEGSVSTLKIQRTQQEDSAVYLCASSLSRTGLAEAFFGQGTRLTVV.

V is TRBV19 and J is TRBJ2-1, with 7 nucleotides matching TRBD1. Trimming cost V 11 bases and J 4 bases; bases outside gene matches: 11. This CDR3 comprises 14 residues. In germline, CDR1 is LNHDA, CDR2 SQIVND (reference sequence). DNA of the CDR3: TGTGCCTCAAACCGGGACAGAAAATACAATGAGCAGTTCTTC. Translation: CASNRDRKYNEQFF.

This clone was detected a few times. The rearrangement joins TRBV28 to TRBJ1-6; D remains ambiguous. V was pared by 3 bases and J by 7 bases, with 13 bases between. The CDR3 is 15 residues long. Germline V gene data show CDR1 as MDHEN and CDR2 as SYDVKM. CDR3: CASSFGQRENSPLHF. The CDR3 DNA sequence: TGTGCCAGCAGTTTCGGGCAGAGGGAAAATTCACCCCTCCACTTT.